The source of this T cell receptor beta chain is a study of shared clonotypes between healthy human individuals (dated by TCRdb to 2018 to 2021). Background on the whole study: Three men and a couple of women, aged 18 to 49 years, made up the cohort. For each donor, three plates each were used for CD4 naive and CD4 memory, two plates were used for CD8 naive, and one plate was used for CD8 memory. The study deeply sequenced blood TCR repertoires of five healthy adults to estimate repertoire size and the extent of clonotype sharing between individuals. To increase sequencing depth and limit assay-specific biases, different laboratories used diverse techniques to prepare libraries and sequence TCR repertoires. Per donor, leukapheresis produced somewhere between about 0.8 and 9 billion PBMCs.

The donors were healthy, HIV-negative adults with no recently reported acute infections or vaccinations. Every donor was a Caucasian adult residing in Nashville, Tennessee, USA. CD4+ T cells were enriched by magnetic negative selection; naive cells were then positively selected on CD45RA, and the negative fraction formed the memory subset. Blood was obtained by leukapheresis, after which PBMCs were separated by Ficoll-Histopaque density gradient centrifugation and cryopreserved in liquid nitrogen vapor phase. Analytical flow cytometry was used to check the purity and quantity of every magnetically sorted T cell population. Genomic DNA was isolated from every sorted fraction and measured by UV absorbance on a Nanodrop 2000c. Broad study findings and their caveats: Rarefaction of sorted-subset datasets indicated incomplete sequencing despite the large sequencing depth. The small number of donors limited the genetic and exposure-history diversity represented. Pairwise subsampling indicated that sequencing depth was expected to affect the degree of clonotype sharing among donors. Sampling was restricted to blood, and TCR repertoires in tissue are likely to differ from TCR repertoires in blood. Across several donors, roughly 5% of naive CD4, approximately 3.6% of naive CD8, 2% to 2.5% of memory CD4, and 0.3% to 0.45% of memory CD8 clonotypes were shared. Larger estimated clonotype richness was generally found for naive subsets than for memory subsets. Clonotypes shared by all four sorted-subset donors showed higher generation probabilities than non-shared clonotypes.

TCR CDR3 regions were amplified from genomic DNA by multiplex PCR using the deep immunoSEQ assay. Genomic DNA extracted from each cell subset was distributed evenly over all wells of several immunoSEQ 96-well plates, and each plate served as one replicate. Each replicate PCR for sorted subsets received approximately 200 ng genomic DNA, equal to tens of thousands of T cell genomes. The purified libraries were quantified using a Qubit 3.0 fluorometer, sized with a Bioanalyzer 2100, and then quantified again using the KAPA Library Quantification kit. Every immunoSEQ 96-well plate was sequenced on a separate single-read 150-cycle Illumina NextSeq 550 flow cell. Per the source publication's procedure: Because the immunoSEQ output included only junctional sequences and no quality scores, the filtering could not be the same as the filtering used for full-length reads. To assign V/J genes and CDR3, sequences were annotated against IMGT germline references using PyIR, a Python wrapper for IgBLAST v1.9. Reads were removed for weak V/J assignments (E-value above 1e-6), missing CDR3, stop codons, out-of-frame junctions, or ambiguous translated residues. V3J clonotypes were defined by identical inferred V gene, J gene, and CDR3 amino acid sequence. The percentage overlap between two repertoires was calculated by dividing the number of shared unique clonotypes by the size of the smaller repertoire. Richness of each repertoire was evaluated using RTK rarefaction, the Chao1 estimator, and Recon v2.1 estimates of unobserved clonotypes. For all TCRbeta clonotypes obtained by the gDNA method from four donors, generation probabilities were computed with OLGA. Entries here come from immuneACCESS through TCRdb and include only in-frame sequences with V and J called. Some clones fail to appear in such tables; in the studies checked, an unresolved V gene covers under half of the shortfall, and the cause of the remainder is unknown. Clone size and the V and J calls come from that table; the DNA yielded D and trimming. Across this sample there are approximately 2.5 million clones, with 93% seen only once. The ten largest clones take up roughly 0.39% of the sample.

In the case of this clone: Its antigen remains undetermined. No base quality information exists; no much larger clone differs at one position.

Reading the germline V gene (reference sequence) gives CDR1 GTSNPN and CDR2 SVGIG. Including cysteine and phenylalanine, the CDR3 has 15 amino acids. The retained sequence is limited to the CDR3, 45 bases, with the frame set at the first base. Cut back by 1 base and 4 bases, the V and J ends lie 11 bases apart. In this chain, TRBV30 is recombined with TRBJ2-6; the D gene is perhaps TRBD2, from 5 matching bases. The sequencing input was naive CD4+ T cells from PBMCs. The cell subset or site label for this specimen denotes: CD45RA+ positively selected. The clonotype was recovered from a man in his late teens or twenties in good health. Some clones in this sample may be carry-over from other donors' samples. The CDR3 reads CAWSASGIGANVLTF. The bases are TGTGCCTGGAGTGCGTCGGGGATCGGGGCCAACGTCCTGACTTTC.